The 14 T cell receptor beta chains presented below share a single source sample, sequenced in a study of blood T cell repertoires in COVID-19. Profiling relied on immunoSEQ multiplex PCR, and the TCRdb table lists in-frame clones only, not all of them. Of about 210,000 clones in the sample, 65% to 90% were seen once. Sequencing was performed on peripheral blood. The receptors were sampled from a man in his fifties or sixties with COVID-19, enrolled during active disease.

The J gene is TRBJ1-6, the V gene TRBV7-9, with a possible D match to TRBD1 (5 bases). Germline V lookup: CDR1 SEHNR, CDR2 FQNEAQ (reference sequence). This CDR3 is built from 14 residues. Trimming took off 5 bases at V and 3 bases at J, with 8 bases between the two ends. CDR3 nucleotides: TGTGCCAGCAGCATAGACAGCTATAATTCACCCCTCCACTTT. It codes for CASSIDSYNSPLHF.

The rearrangement joins TRBV7-2 to TRBJ2-7, with D tentatively TRBD1 (6 bases). This CDR3 comprises 12 residues. Trimming cost V 5 bases and J 5 bases, with 10 bases left between them. Germline CDR1 and CDR2: SGHTA and FQGNSA. CDR3 DNA sequence: TGTGCCAGCAGCCACCGACAGGACGAGCAGTACTTC. It yields the protein CASSHRQDEQYF.

The V gene is TRBV4-1, the J gene TRBJ2-1; maybe TRBD2 (5 bases). Per the germline V gene, CDR1 is MGHRA and CDR2 is YSYEKL. This CDR3 has 16 residues. V was clipped by 2 bases and J by 2 bases, with 13 bases between them. The CDR3 DNA is TGCGCCAGCAGCCAATACAGCGGTACAGCCTACAATGAGCAGTTCTTC. The encoded protein is CASSQYSGTAYNEQFF.

This clone came up a few times. V is TRBV5-1 and J is TRBJ1-1; D may be TRBD1 (6 bases). The CDR3 length is 14 residues. Trimming stripped 1 base from V and 2 bases from J, with 9 bases between. Germline V gene data show CDR1 as SGHRS and CDR2 as YFSETQ. The CDR3 protein is CASSLQGINTEAFF. CDR3 DNA: TGCGCCAGCAGCTTGCAGGGGATCAACACTGAAGCTTTCTTT.

The rearrangement links TRBV3-1 (or the pseudogene TRBV3-2) to TRBJ2-6; unclear D gene. V lost 1 base and J lost 2, with 21 bases in between. Germline V gene sequence: CDR1 LGHDT, CDR2 YNNKEL (reference sequence). The CDR3 is made up of 20 amino acids. CDR3 nucleotides: TGTGCCAGCAGCCAAGTCTTGCTGGCCCCCCCCTCTGCTGGGGCCAACGTCCTGACTTTC. It translates to CASSQVLLAPPSAGANVLTF.

Concerning this clone: Within the sample, other DNA sequences also encode this same CDR3. V gene TRBV19 combines with J gene TRBJ1-2; no definite D call. With 3 bases removed from V and 7 bases from J, the gap between germline ends came to 9 bases. Per germline, CDR1 LNHDA and CDR2 SQIVND (reference sequence). CDR3 length: 12 residues. The CDR3 here is CASSIAGVGYTF. The CDR3 DNA sequence: TGTGCCAGTAGTATCGCCGGGGTTGGCTACACCTTC.

V usage is TRBV6-6 and J usage is TRBJ1-6; D call uncertain. Per the germline V gene, CDR1 is MNHNY and CDR2 is SVGAGI (reference sequence). The CDR3 covers 14 residues. Trimming stripped 6 bases from V and 6 bases from J, with 12 bases between. The CDR3 reads CASRTDTSNSPLHF. The DNA of the CDR3 is TGTGCCAGCAGGACCGACACCTCTAATTCACCCCTCCACTTT.

The J gene is TRBJ2-7, the V gene TRBV5-1; perhaps TRBD1 as D (5 bases). The CDR3 runs 13 residues. V shed 2 bases and J shed 3 bases, with 9 bases lying between them. CDR1 is SGHRS, CDR2 YFSETQ, per germline. The CDR3 sequence: CASSLRTHYEQYF. In DNA form, the CDR3 reads TGCGCCAGCAGCTTAAGGACACACTACGAGCAGTACTTC.

J is TRBJ1-2 and V is TRBV6-6; TRBD1 matches 10 bases. The germline V gene has CDR1 MNHNY and CDR2 SVGAGI (reference sequence). This CDR3 is 17 amino acids long. The trim removed 5 bases at V and 0 bases at J, leaving 9 bases unmatched. CDR3 coding DNA: TGTGCCAGCAGTCCGAGACAGGGGGCATTAACTAACTATGGCTACACCTTC. Its translation is CASSPRQGALTNYGYTF.

In its sample, this clone was seen once. The chain is built from TRBV9 and TRBJ1-5; D is unresolved. This CDR3 region has 13 residues. The V end was cut by 0 bases, the J end by 6 bases, with 7 bases between. Germline CDR1 SGDLS, CDR2 YYNGEE. The CDR3 sequence is CASSVDSGQPQHF. The CDR3 DNA reads TGTGCCAGCAGCGTAGACTCGGGTCAGCCCCAGCATTTT. Variable domain in full (rest from reference TRBV9 and TRBJ1-5): DSGVTQTPKHLITATGQRVTLRCSPRSGDLSVYWYQQSLDQGLQFLIQYYNGEERAKGNILERFSAQQFPDLHSELNLSSLELGDSALYFCASSVDSGQPQHFGDGTRLSIL.

The chain joins TRBV27 to TRBJ2-7; D might be TRBD1 (6 bases). Germline V CDR1 and CDR2: MNHEY, SMNVEV (reference sequence). CDR3 size: 12 residues. Trimming pared 8 bases from V and 3 bases from J, leaving 11 bases between. In nucleotides, the CDR3 is TGTGCCAGCCGCAGGGGAATCTACGAGCAGTACTTC. Encoded protein: CASRRGIYEQYF.

The V call is TRBV7-2, the J call TRBJ2-1, with D maybe TRBD1 (5 bases). Trimming pared 3 bases from V and 6 bases from J, leaving 15 bases between. Germline values: CDR1 SGHTA, CDR2 FQGNSA. This CDR3 contains 15 residues. CDR3 in amino acids: CASSFQGVRGNEQFF. As DNA, the CDR3 is TGTGCCAGCAGCTTCCAGGGCGTAAGGGGCAATGAGCAGTTCTTC.

The V and J genes are TRBV5-1 and TRBJ1-2; D call uncertain. In germline, CDR1 is SGHRS, CDR2 YFSETQ. The CDR3 is 14 residues long. Trimming removed 4 bases from V and 4 bases from J, with 14 bases in between. The CDR3 coding sequence is TGCGCCAGCAGCGCGGCCAAGGAGGTCTATGGCTACACCTTC. Residues: CASSAAKEVYGYTF.

This clone was seen a handful of times. The chain joins TRBV27 to TRBJ2-1; D possibly corresponds to TRBD2 (5 bases). Germline assignment: CDR1 MNHEY and CDR2 SMNVEV (reference sequence). The CDR3 contains 14 residues. Trimming removed 5 bases from V and 3 bases from J, with 11 bases in between. CDR3 sequence reads: CASSEYRGYNEQFF. The CDR3 nucleotides are TGTGCCAGCAGTGAGTACCGGGGCTACAATGAGCAGTTCTTC.